Below are 8 T cell receptor beta chains sequenced from a single sample in a study of blood T cell repertoires in COVID-19. Clones were sequenced by immunoSEQ multiplex PCR, and TCRdb holds only the in-frame ones, with some missing. The sample has roughly 110,000 clones, 80% seen once. The specimen was peripheral blood. These receptors were taken from a man aged 65 to 79 with acute or convalescent COVID-19.

The chain joins TRBV7-3 to TRBJ2-1; D is perhaps TRBD1 (6 bases). The germline V gene encodes CDR1 SGHTA and CDR2 FQGTGA. This CDR3 comprises 14 residues. Between the trimmed V and J ends, which lost 5 bases and 5 bases, there was a span of 13 bases. The CDR3 is CASSPPGQNNEQFF. The CDR3 DNA is TGTGCCAGCAGCCCCCCCGGACAGAACAATGAGCAGTTCTTC.

This clone was seen a few times. This chain links TRBV6-5 with TRBJ1-1; D remains ambiguous. Per germline, CDR1 MNHEY and CDR2 SVGAGI. The CDR3 has 16 amino acids. The V gene lost 4 bases and the J gene lost 1 base, with 16 bases spanning the gap. This CDR3 reads CASSSPAAGGNTEAFF. The CDR3 DNA reads as TGTGCCAGCAGTTCTCCAGCTGCGGGCGGGAACACTGAAGCTTTCTTT.

CDR3 DNA sequence: TGTGCCAGCAGCGCTCCAGGGGGGCTTGATGGCTACACCTTC. This gives the protein CASSAPGGLDGYTF. V is TRBV9 and J is TRBJ1-2; 7 bases fit TRBD1. CDR1 and CDR2 (germline): SGDLS, YYNGEE. Germline trimming cut 3 bases from V and 6 bases from J; bases unmatched to any gene: 8. There are 14 residues in the CDR3.

The V call is TRBV6-5, the J call TRBJ2-3, with a weak D call TRBD1 (6 bases). The CDR3 runs to 15 residues. The ends were cut back, 0 bases at V and 8 bases at J, with 15 bases in the middle. CDR1 is MNHEY, CDR2 SVGAGI, per germline. The CDR3 is CASSYSANLGGTQYF. The DNA for the CDR3 is TGTGCCAGCAGTTACTCGGCGAACTTAGGGGGTACGCAGTATTTT.

This clone occurred once. The chain carries TRBV5-8 and TRBJ2-7, with 11 bases identical to TRBD1. Germline V gene sequence: CDR1 SGHTS, CDR2 YDEGEE. V gave up 3 bases and J gave up 6 bases; unmatched junction bases: 5. The CDR3 sequence is 14 residues long. The CDR3 sequence: CASSSGTGGLEQYF. The DNA of the CDR3 is TGTGCCAGCAGCTCCGGGACAGGGGGTCTCGAGCAGTACTTC. The full variable domain, in which reference TRBV5-8 and TRBJ2-7 provide the parts outside the CDR3, is EAGVTQSPTHLIKTRGQQATLRCSPISGHTSVYWYQQALGLGLQFLLWYDEGEERNRGNFPPRFSGRQFPNYSSELNVNALELEDSALYLCASSSGTGGLEQYFGPGTRLTVT.

This clone occurred once. The J gene is TRBJ2-7, the V gene TRBV5-4, with 7 bases identical to TRBD1. Germline V gene data show CDR1 as SGHNT and CDR2 as YYREEE (reference sequence). The CDR3 sequence is 15 residues long. V lost 4 bases to trimming and J lost 5 bases; unmatched junction nucleotides: 12. The CDR3: CASSLGDRVIDEQYF. DNA for the CDR3: TGTGCCAGCAGCCTGGGTGACAGGGTGATCGACGAGCAGTACTTC.

There are a few counts of this clone. The V call is TRBV3-1 (or the pseudogene TRBV3-2), the J call TRBJ2-6; D is undetermined. Germline CDR1 LGHDT, CDR2 YNNKEL (reference sequence). Deletions cut 1 base from V and 4 bases from J, with 8 bases between. CDR3 size: 15 residues. The CDR3 sequence: CASSQAVSGANVLTF. The CDR3 coding sequence is TGTGCCAGCAGCCAAGCGGTCTCGGGGGCCAACGTCCTGACTTTC.

This chain joins TRBV19 and TRBJ2-3; 8 bases map to TRBD1. Per germline, CDR1 LNHDA and CDR2 SQIVND (reference sequence). CDR3 length: 14 residues. Trimming removed 7 bases from V and 0 bases from J; junction bases left unmatched: 3. The CDR3: CASNYRGSTDTQYF. CDR3 bases: TGTGCCAGTAATTACAGGGGGAGCACAGATACGCAGTATTTT.